This TCR beta chain is from a study of patients and donors after allogeneic stem cell transplantation. This clonotype was detected only a few times. TCRdb re-called the RT-PCR reads with MiXCR, one entry per CDR3 protein. The repertoire has 200,000 to 250,000 distinct CDR3 sequences, roughly 13% of them found once; the top ten carry 11%. The CDR3 totals 15 residues. The trim removed 9 bases at V and 8 bases at J, leaving 12 bases unmatched. Germline CDR1 is KGHDR and CDR2 is SFDVKD. Input material: blood, either unsorted or a sorted T cell fraction (not recorded which). This chain connects TRBV24-1 to TRBJ2-1, with 10 nucleotides matching TRBD1. This clonotype was sampled from a human donor who was either an allogeneic HSCT recipient or a stem cell or donor lymphocyte infusion donor (not recorded which). It is not recorded whose cells these are; they may come from a transplant donor. The CDR3 reads CATGILGTGVDEQFF. CDR3 in DNA: TGTGCCACCGGAATCTTGGGGACAGGGGTGGATGAGCAGTTCTTC.